The T cell receptor beta chain under discussion was sequenced for a study of T cells of healthy individuals. This clonotype has at least ten counts. This CDR3 region has 14 residues. With 2 bases removed from V and 6 bases from J, the gap between germline ends came to 16 bases. Germline V gene sequence: CDR1 DFQATT, CDR2 SNEGSKA (reference sequence). TCRdb ran MiXCR on the 5' RACE reads and lists one entry per CDR3 protein. The sample lists 60,000 to 70,000 distinct CDR3 sequences, around 16% occurring once. The origin of this receptor is a human donor in good health. The chain is built from TRBV20-1 and TRBJ2-5; TRBD1 or TRBD2 may be the D gene (6 bases each). The DNA of the CDR3 is TGCAGTGCTAGAAACCAGGACGGGGGCCAGACCCAGTACTTC. Encoded protein: CSARNQDGGQTQYF.